The 11 T cell receptor beta chains presented below share a single source sample, sequenced in a study of T cell repertoires in cytomegalovirus infection. TCRdb ran MiXCR on the reads and lists one entry per CDR3 protein. The table shows 6,000 or so distinct CDR3 sequences, with approximately 53% occurring only once. No antigen is known for these receptors. Specimen: PBMCs, sequenced either directly or after in vitro stimulation (not recorded which). Source of these receptors: a human donor in good health (CMV status not recorded). Some clones in this sample may be carry-over from other donors' samples.

The sample holds a few counts of this clonotype. The germline gene is not matched at one end of the junction; a read error may be the cause. The chain employs TRBV28 and TRBJ2-7; the D gene is possibly TRBD2 (5 bases). The CDR3 extends over 14 amino acids. The germline V gene encodes CDR1 MDHEN and CDR2 SYDVKM. The CDR3 region has the DNA TGTGCCAGCACTACCACCCAACTAGACGACGAGCAGTCCTTC. It encodes CASTTTQLDDEQSF.

The rearrangement uses TRBV19 and TRBJ2-7; possible D gene TRBD2, 6 bases. The germline CDR1 and CDR2 sequences are LNHDA and SQIVND (reference sequence). V lost 10 bases and J lost 2, with 18 bases in between. This CDR3 is built from 14 residues. The chain's CDR3 is CAMSIAEVAYEQYF. The CDR3 region has the DNA TGTGCCATGAGTATAGCGGAAGTAGCCTACGAGCAGTACTTC.

This chain uses TRBV7-9 with TRBJ2-5; D perhaps matches TRBD2 (5 bases). The CDR3 sequence is 12 residues long. Trimming shortened V by 5 bases and J by 5 bases, and 9 bases separated the two germline ends. Per the germline V gene, CDR1 is SEHNR and CDR2 is FQNEAQ (reference sequence). The CDR3 sequence: CASSPEGETQYF. The CDR3 region has the DNA TGTGCCAGCAGCCCAGAGGGTGAGACCCAGTACTTC.

As regards this clonotype: The germline gene is not matched at one end of the junction; a read error may be the cause. The chain joins TRBV28 to TRBJ2-1; no clear D. Germline-derived CDR1 and CDR2 are MDHEN and SYDVKM. This CDR3 spans 12 amino acids. The CDR3 DNA follows: TGTGCCAGCAGTTTTATCTACGATGAGCAGTTCTTC. Protein product: CASSFIYDEQFF.

The genes are TRBV6-6 and TRBJ2-3; 8 bases align to TRBD1. The CDR3 runs to 15 residues. Trimming at V came to 4 bases and at J to 5 bases, leaving 8 bases not matched to a gene. Germline values: CDR1 MNHNY, CDR2 SVGAGI (reference sequence). CDR3 nucleotide sequence: TGTGCCAGCAGTTTCTACTACGACAGGGGAGATACGCAGTATTTT. Amino acids: CASSFYYDRGDTQYF.

This clonotype was seen ten or more times. CDR3 sequence reads: CASSGEPGLAGSRSYNEQFF. The CDR3 DNA follows: TGTGCCAGCAGCGGAGAGCCGGGACTAGCGGGATCGCGCTCCTACAATGAGCAGTTCTTC. This chain uses TRBV7-6 with TRBJ2-1, with 13 nucleotides matching TRBD2. The germline V gene has CDR1 SGHVS and CDR2 FNYEAQ. V lost 5 bases and J lost 0; bases outside the gene matches: 13. CDR3 length equals 20 residues.

The chain links TRBV7-2 to TRBJ1-1; D is perhaps TRBD1 (5 bases). Germline values: CDR1 SGHTA, CDR2 FQGNSA. Trimming cost V 0 bases and J 4 bases, with 12 bases left between them. The CDR3 runs 15 residues. CDR3 in DNA: TGTGCCAGCAGCTTAGCGGGGGAGGGCTTCACTGAAGCTTTCTTT. Amino acids: CASSLAGEGFTEAFF.

This clonotype was counted only a few times. The conserved phenylalanine or tryptophan normally closing the CDR3 is absent here, so this likely arose from a read error. The CDR3 reads CALTPTQLDYEQYL. CDR3 nucleotides: TGTGCCCTCACTCCCACCCAACTAGACTACGAGCAGTACTTA. V gene TRBV28 combines with J gene TRBJ2-7; weak D call: TRBD2 (5 bases). Trimming took 11 bases from V and 3 from J, leaving 20 bases between them. This CDR3 comprises 14 residues. CDR1 is MDHEN, CDR2 SYDVKM, per germline.

The chain carries TRBV11-2 and TRBJ2-5; TRBD2 matches 8 bases. The CDR3 loop spans 15 amino acids. V dropped 4 bases and J dropped 5; count of bases not matched to a gene: 9. The germline V gene encodes CDR1 SGHAT and CDR2 FQNNGV. As DNA, the CDR3 is TGTGCCAGCAGCTCACCGGGACTAGGGCGTGAGACCCAGTACTTC. Amino acids: CASSSPGLGRETQYF.

The CDR3 loop reads CASSLLDAEKLFF. The CDR3 nucleotides read TGTGCCAGCAGCCTATTAGATGCCGAAAAACTGTTTTTT. V is TRBV6-8 and J is TRBJ1-4; D is undetermined. CDR1 MNHGY and CDR2 SAAAGT come from the germline V gene. The CDR3 has 13 residues. Trimming stripped 6 bases from V and 8 bases from J, with 13 bases between.

This clonotype appeared a few times. The CDR3 carries no conserved terminal phenylalanine or tryptophan, so it likely arises from a read error. No DNA is shown, since the ends of the CDR3 on it are uncertain; the CDR3 is the one TCRdb lists. V usage is TRBV6-5 and J usage is TRBJ1-5. Germline CDR1 and CDR2: MNHEY and SVGAGI. The CDR3 has 14 amino acids, counting both end residues. CDR3 amino acids: CASSMVQKNQPHHL.